These 21 T cell receptor beta chains share one sample of origin, sequenced in a study of T cells in Graves' hyperthyroidism and ophthalmopathy. The source material, RNA transcripts, was used to amplify TCR beta CDR3 regions. The study used the HTBI primer set for a first-round RT-PCR of the TCR CDR3. TCRdb ran MiXCR on the multiplex PCR reads and lists one entry per CDR3 protein. The data hold some 360,000 distinct CDR3 sequences, with 14% observed a single time. Sequencing was done on a sample of blood. Receptor source: a woman aged 55 to 70 with Graves' hyperthyroidism.

This clonotype occurred many times. The rearrangement joins TRBV6-1 to TRBJ2-7; 9 bases are a match to TRBD2. Trimming cost V 10 bases and J 1 base; bases outside gene matches: 5. The CDR3 is 13 amino acids. CDR1 is MNHNS, CDR2 SASEGT, per germline. In DNA form, the CDR3 reads TGTGCCACCCGGACTAGCGAATCCTACGAGCAGTACTTC. Encoded protein: CATRTSESYEQYF.

This clonotype showed up many times. The chain combines TRBV2 with TRBJ2-2; TRBD1 matches 7 bases. The CDR3 is made up of 16 amino acids. Trimming at V came to 4 bases and at J to 0 bases, leaving 5 bases not matched to a gene. Germline values: CDR1 SNHLY, CDR2 FYNNEI. The CDR3: CASSALGTANTGELFF. The CDR3 region has the DNA TGTGCCAGCAGTGCTCTCGGGACAGCGAACACCGGGGAGCTGTTTTTT.

This clonotype was seen repeatedly, ten times or more. The chain recombines TRBV6-6 with TRBJ2-7; perhaps TRBD2 as D (5 bases). V lost 2 bases to trimming and J lost 3 bases, with 8 bases between them. Germline CDR1 is MNHNY and CDR2 is SVGAGI (reference sequence). CDR3 length: 13 residues. CDR3 region: CASSYLEGYEQYF. The CDR3, as DNA: TGTGCCAGCAGTTACCTTGAGGGCTACGAGCAGTACTTC.

This clonotype has at least ten counts. The rearrangement uses TRBV30 and TRBJ2-5; 10 nucleotides align to TRBD2. CDR1 is GTSNPN, CDR2 SVGIG, per germline (reference sequence). The CDR3 totals 14 residues. V shed 2 bases, J shed 4 bases, and the junction held 4 bases outside the gene matches. CDR3 sequence reads: CAWSTGLAAETQYF. For the CDR3, the DNA is TGTGCCTGGAGTACCGGACTAGCGGCAGAGACCCAGTACTTC.

Many counts were recorded for this clonotype. The genes are TRBV7-9 and TRBJ2-5; D ambiguous. Germline CDR1 reads SEHNR; CDR2 reads FQNEAQ (reference sequence). The CDR3 is 13 residues long. Trimming left V 2 bases short and J 5 bases short, with 9 bases between. CDR3 loop: CASSLRLLETQYF. In nucleotides, the CDR3 is TGTGCCAGCAGCTTAAGGCTATTGGAGACCCAGTACTTC.

Ten or more counts support this clonotype. The gene calls are TRBV5-1 and TRBJ2-1; D is unresolved. This CDR3 spans 13 amino acids. In germline, CDR1 is SGHRS, CDR2 YFSETQ. The ends were cut back, 0 bases at V and 3 bases at J, with 4 bases in the middle. CDR3 protein: CASSLGFYNEQFF. The CDR3 DNA sequence: TGCGCCAGCAGCTTGGGTTTCTACAATGAGCAGTTCTTC.

There are many counts of this clonotype. V and J are TRBV28 and TRBJ2-7; the D gene is possibly TRBD1 (6 bases). V gave up 7 bases and J gave up 4 bases, with 11 bases separating them. CDR1 is MDHEN and CDR2 is SYDVKM in the germline V gene. CDR3 size: 12 residues. The CDR3 coding sequence is TGTGCCAGCACAGGGGTAGGGTACGAGCAGTACTTC. It encodes CASTGVGYEQYF.

This clonotype was seen many times. The chain couples TRBV10-3 to TRBJ2-5, with TRBD1 as a possible D gene (5 bases). V lost 0 bases, J lost 2 bases, and 7 bases lay in between. The germline V gene has CDR1 ENHRY and CDR2 SYGVKD. This CDR3 comprises 14 residues. Written as DNA, the CDR3 is TGTGCCATCAGTGAGTCGGGGCGGCAAGAGACCCAGTACTTC. Protein sequence: CAISESGRQETQYF.

This clonotype appeared many times. The CDR3 DNA is TGTGCCAGCAGCTTACCCTCGGGACACCCCTACGAGCAGTACTTC. Protein product: CASSLPSGHPYEQYF. The genes are TRBV11-2 and TRBJ2-7; possibly TRBD1 for D (6 bases). From germline, CDR1 is SGHAT and CDR2 FQNNGV. Trimming stripped 2 bases from V and 2 bases from J, with 13 bases between. CDR3 length: 15 residues. The complete variable domain, with remaining parts taken from reference TRBV11-2 and TRBJ2-7, reads EAGVAQSPRYKIIEKRQSVAFWCNPISGHATLYWYQQILGQGPKLLIQFQNNGVVDDSQLPKDRFSAERLKGVDSTLKIQPAKLEDSAVYLCASSLPSGHPYEQYFGPGTRLTVT.

This clonotype was counted between two and nine times. The rearrangement links TRBV28 to TRBJ2-2; no clear D gene. Trimming took 2 bases from V and 6 from J, leaving 13 bases between them. The CDR3 has 15 amino acids. Germline CDR1 and CDR2: MDHEN and SYDVKM. The CDR3 sequence is CASSLRIPAPGELFF. CDR3 nucleotides: TGTGCCAGCAGTTTACGAATACCAGCACCCGGGGAGCTGTTTTTT.

This clonotype was seen at least ten times. The chain carries TRBV28 and TRBJ2-1; D is possibly TRBD1 (6 bases). Trimming cost V 6 bases and J 2 bases, with 11 bases left between them. Germline lookup yields CDR1 MDHEN and CDR2 SYDVKM. This CDR3 spans 14 amino acids. The CDR3 DNA follows: TGTGCCAGCAGACAACAGGGAGCCTACAATGAGCAGTTCTTC. It translates to CASRQQGAYNEQFF. Full variable domain (outside the CDR3, taken from reference TRBV28 and TRBJ2-1): DVKVTQSSRYLVKRTGEKVFLECVQDMDHENMFWYRQDPGLGLRLIYFSYDVKMKEKGDIPEGYSVSREKKERFSLILESASTNQTSMYLCASRQQGAYNEQFFGPGTRLTVL.

This clonotype was seen at least ten times. The chain recombines TRBV5-1 with TRBJ2-1; D perhaps matches TRBD1 (5 bases). Per the germline V gene, CDR1 is SGHRS and CDR2 is YFSETQ. The V and J ends lost 2 bases and 8 bases respectively, with 14 bases between them. The CDR3 loop spans 14 amino acids. The DNA for the CDR3 is TGCGCCAGCAGCTTCGGCGGTCCCAGGGATGAGCAGTTCTTC. Translating it yields CASSFGGPRDEQFF.

The genes are TRBV5-6 and TRBJ2-1; TRBD1 agrees at 10 bases. The germline CDR1 and CDR2 sequences are SGHDT and YYEEEE. V dropped 4 bases and J dropped 10; count of bases not matched to a gene: 11. This CDR3 region has 15 residues. The CDR3 coding sequence is TGTGCCAGCAGCAAGACAGGGGGCGCCGCTGGGGAGCAGTTCTTC. It codes for CASSKTGGAAGEQFF.

This clonotype has only a few counts. The genes are TRBV29-1 and TRBJ2-2; tentatively, D is TRBD1 (5 bases). The V end lost 4 bases, the J end lost 5 bases, and 11 bases lay between the germline ends. Germline CDR1 reads SQVTM; CDR2 reads ANQGSEA. The CDR3 length is 13 residues. This chain's CDR3 is CSVANGQTGELFF. DNA for the CDR3: TGCAGCGTTGCTAACGGACAAACCGGGGAGCTGTTTTTT.

The chain uses TRBV3-1 and TRBJ2-2; TRBD2 might be the D (6 bases). The CDR3 runs to 16 residues. Germline CDR1 is LGHDT and CDR2 is YNNKEL (reference sequence). V lost 5 bases and J 5 bases, leaving 18 bases between the germline ends. The CDR3 here is CASSSSLGGWTGELFF. DNA of the CDR3: TGTGCCAGCAGCTCTAGCCTGGGGGGATGGACCGGGGAGCTGTTTTTT.

The chain joins TRBV19 to TRBJ1-2, with D possibly TRBD1 on 5 matching bases. The germline V gene has CDR1 LNHDA and CDR2 SQIVND (reference sequence). Trimming shortened V by 5 bases and J by 7 bases, and 17 bases separated the two germline ends. The CDR3 has 14 amino acids. The CDR3 here is CASSSPEGLGGYTF. As DNA, the CDR3 is TGTGCCAGTAGTTCCCCTGAGGGACTTGGTGGCTACACCTTC. The entire variable domain, with the rest obtained from reference TRBV19 and TRBJ1-2, is as follows: DGGITQSPKYLFRKEGQNVTLSCEQNLNHDAMYWYRQDPGQGLRLIYYSQIVNDFQKGDIAEGYSVSREKKESFPLTVTSAQKNPTAFYLCASSSPEGLGGYTFGSGTRLTVV.

This clonotype was seen repeatedly, ten times or more. This chain connects TRBV2 to TRBJ2-1; 10 bases are shared with TRBD1. The germline V gene has CDR1 SNHLY and CDR2 FYNNEI. The CDR3 totals 12 residues. The trim removed 8 bases at V and 10 bases at J, leaving 5 bases unmatched. Here the CDR3 reads CASSTGGEEQFF. The CDR3 nucleotides read TGTGCCAGCTCGACAGGGGGCGAGGAGCAGTTCTTC. The variable domain in full, with the rest retrieved from reference TRBV2 and TRBJ2-1, is EPEVTQTPSHQVTQMGQEVILRCVPISNHLYFYWYRQILGQKVEFLVSFYNNEISEKSEIFDDQFSVERPDGSNFTLKIRSTKLEDSAMYFCASSTGGEEQFFGPGTRLTVL.

This clonotype was found many times. The rearrangement joins TRBV18 to TRBJ1-3; no clear D. The CDR3 length is 14 residues. The V and J ends lost 3 bases and 1 base respectively, with 7 bases between them. Germline CDR1 and CDR2: KGHSH and LQKENI. CDR3: CASSPALSGNTIYF. Here the CDR3 DNA reads TGTGCCAGCTCACCGGCCCTATCTGGAAACACCATATATTTT.

This clonotype was seen many times. The V and J genes are TRBV20-1 and TRBJ2-7; 15 bases align to TRBD2. V was pared by 3 bases and J by 2 bases, with 2 bases of the junction left unmatched. Germline loops: CDR1 DFQATT, CDR2 SNEGSKA (reference sequence). This CDR3 is built from 15 residues. The CDR3 DNA follows: TGCAGTGCTAGTGGGACTAGCGGGAGGACCTACGAGCAGTACTTC. Amino acids: CSASGTSGRTYEQYF.

This clonotype was counted ten times or more. The J gene is TRBJ2-7, the V gene TRBV6-1; 10 nucleotides match TRBD2. V lost 7 bases and J lost 2; bases outside the gene matches: 5. CDR1 is MNHNS and CDR2 is SASEGT in the germline V gene. The CDR3 length is 14 residues. CDR3 loop: CASTSGSHAYEQYF. As DNA, the CDR3 is TGTGCCAGCACTAGCGGGAGTCACGCCTACGAGCAGTACTTC.

This clonotype came up a few times. This chain uses TRBV3-1 with TRBJ2-5; 9 positions match TRBD1. Germline V CDR1 and CDR2: LGHDT, YNNKEL (reference sequence). J gave up 5 bases and V 4 bases, and 5 bases lay outside the gene matches. The CDR3 loop spans 14 amino acids. This chain's CDR3 is CASSPTGGEETQYF. The CDR3 DNA reads as TGTGCCAGCAGCCCAACAGGGGGCGAGGAGACCCAGTACTTC.